The sequence of this T cell receptor beta chain was determined in a study of T cells in Graves' hyperthyroidism and ophthalmopathy. Study observations and caveats: A model built on 13 V-J features separated ophthalmopathy from stable hyperthyroidism.

Each ophthalmopathy patient scored at least 3 on the Clinical Activity Score and at least 4 on NOSPECS grade, with duration under 3 months. Amplification of TCR beta CDR3 regions used RNA as the template. First-round RT-PCR of the TCR CDR3 relied on the HTBI primer set. TCRdb re-analysed the multiplex PCR reads in MiXCR, keeping a single row per CDR3 protein. The sample yields hundreds of thousands of distinct CDR3 sequences, less than 25% seen once. Remarks on this clonotype: Its matching antigen is unknown.

This sequence was found in a man under 40 with Graves' ophthalmopathy. Sequencing was carried out using blood.

This chain's CDR3 is CAISLLAGVDTQYF. The DNA of the CDR3 is TGTGCCATCAGTTTACTAGCGGGAGTGGATACGCAGTATTTT. J is TRBJ2-3 and V is TRBV10-3, with TRBD2 identical over 11 bases. This CDR3 comprises 14 residues. Germline V CDR1 and CDR2: ENHRY, SYGVKD. Germline trimming cut 5 bases from V and 6 bases from J; bases unmatched to any gene: 4.